Below are 32 T cell receptor beta chains sequenced from a single sample in a study of OX40 agonist ivuxolimab in advanced cancers. Assay used: immunoSEQ multiplex PCR; TCRdb lists only in-frame clones, some missing. This table has around 31,000 clones, around nine tenths appearing once. Sequenced material: CD4+ or CD8+ T cells sorted from blood, taken in a trial of the OX40 agonist ivuxolimab. The source is an adult with an advanced solid tumor such as melanoma, head and neck, liver or kidney cancer.

The gene calls are TRBV10-3 and TRBJ2-3; 13 nucleotides match TRBD2. With V trimmed by 9 bases and J by 2 bases, 11 bases remained unmatched. Germline-derived CDR1 and CDR2 are ENHRY and SYGVKD. The CDR3 consists of 17 residues. In DNA form, the CDR3 reads TGTGCCATTCGCTCACCCGGGACTAGCGGGACCACAGATACGCAGTATTTT. Protein: CAIRSPGTSGTTDTQYF.

This chain joins TRBV12-2 and TRBJ2-1; the table calls TRBD1, which could not be checked here. TRBV12-2 is tagged as a pseudogene. This CDR3 has 19 residues. In nucleotides, the CDR3 is TGTGCAAGTCGCTTTGGTGGGCCAGGGGCTATGAGCTCCTACAATGAGCAGTTCTTC. It translates to CASRFGGPGAMSSYNEQFF.

The chain carries TRBV9 and TRBJ2-7; the match to TRBD2 covers 10 bases. In germline, CDR1 is SGDLS, CDR2 YYNGEE. The length of the CDR3 is 15 residues. The J segment lost 4 bases and the V segment lost 4 bases, leaving 8 bases of the junction unmatched. CDR3 sequence: CASSPSGRAEYEQYF. The CDR3 DNA reads as TGTGCCAGCAGCCCCAGCGGGAGGGCCGAATACGAGCAGTACTTC.

This clone was found once. CDR3 nucleotides: TGTGCCAGCAGTTACTCGATGAAGGAGCAGTTCTTC. It encodes CASSYSMKEQFF. The chain joins TRBV6-6 to TRBJ2-1; D unresolved. Trimming shortened V by 0 bases and J by 10 bases, and 7 bases separated the two germline ends. Germline CDR1 reads MNHNY; CDR2 reads SVGAGI (reference sequence). The CDR3 has 12 residues.

The chain uses TRBV28 and TRBJ1-5; D might be TRBD1 (5 bases). Germline V gene data show CDR1 as MDHEN and CDR2 as SYDVKM. The CDR3 consists of 14 residues. The V end was cut by 5 bases, the J end by 1 base, with 9 bases between. CDR3 amino acids: CASSPPGSNQPQHF. The CDR3 coding sequence is TGTGCCAGCAGTCCCCCAGGGAGCAATCAGCCCCAGCATTTT.

The chain uses TRBV5-8 and TRBJ1-5; 7 nucleotides align to TRBD1. The CDR3 covers 14 residues. Trimming cost V 5 bases and J 5 bases; bases outside gene matches: 7. The V gene's germline CDR1 is SGHTS and CDR2 YDEGEE. CDR3 sequence reads: CASRRRGEDQPQHF. The CDR3, as DNA: TGTGCCAGCAGGCGCAGGGGGGAGGATCAGCCCCAGCATTTT. Full variable domain (remainder filled in from reference TRBV5-8 and TRBJ1-5): EAGVTQSPTHLIKTRGQQATLRCSPISGHTSVYWYQQALGLGLQFLLWYDEGEERNRGNFPPRFSGRQFPNYSSELNVNALELEDSALYLCASRRRGEDQPQHFGDGTRLSIL.

There are a few counts of this clone. The V call is TRBV14, the J call TRBJ2-3, with TRBD1 matching 9 bases. The trim removed 6 bases at V and 2 bases at J, leaving 3 bases unmatched. The CDR3 runs 14 residues. Germline lookup yields CDR1 SGHDN and CDR2 FVKESK. CDR3 region: CASSGTGTTDTQYF. The CDR3 DNA reads as TGTGCCAGCAGTGGGACAGGGACCACAGATACGCAGTATTTT.

V usage is TRBV23-1 and J usage is TRBJ2-1; the match to TRBD2 covers 12 bases. TRBV23-1 is reported as an ORF; its role is uncertain. V lost 2 bases and J lost 8; bases outside the gene matches: 10. The length of the CDR3 is 17 residues. The CDR3 bases are TGCGCCAGCAGTCAAGGGCTAGCGGGAGGGACTTTCCATGAGCAGTTCTTC. This encodes CASSQGLAGGTFHEQFF.

This rearrangement joins TRBV12-5 to TRBJ2-7; D is undetermined. The CDR3 contains 12 residues. Germline CDR1 LGHNT, CDR2 FRNRAP. V lost 6 bases to trimming and J lost 2 bases, with 8 bases between them. CDR3 DNA sequence: TGTGCTAGTGGGCTAAATACCTACGAGCAGTACTTC. It translates to CASGLNTYEQYF.

The rearrangement joins TRBV4-1 to TRBJ2-2, with D uncertain. The CDR3 runs 18 residues. The germline V and J ends were trimmed by 3 bases and 6 bases, with 23 bases remaining between them. In germline, CDR1 is MGHRA, CDR2 YSYEKL. CDR3 coding DNA: TGCGCCAGCAGCCAGGTGACGACGGGCGACACAGTTGCCGGGGAGCTGTTTTTT. It encodes CASSQVTTGDTVAGELFF.

This chain links TRBV19 with TRBJ2-1, with D tentatively TRBD2 (5 bases). The length of the CDR3 is 14 residues. Germline V gene data show CDR1 as LNHDA and CDR2 as SQIVND (reference sequence). Trimming removed 8 bases at V and 3 bases at J, with 14 bases between. The CDR3 sequence: CASGLRSGYNEQFF. As DNA, the CDR3 is TGTGCCAGTGGGTTGCGGAGCGGCTACAATGAGCAGTTCTTC.

This clone has more than one count but fewer than ten. The CDR3 spells CASRFGQGSFTYEQYF. CDR3 in DNA: TGTGCCAGCAGATTCGGACAGGGAAGTTTCACCTACGAGCAGTACTTC. This chain connects TRBV5-5 to TRBJ2-7; 8 positions match TRBD1. CDR1 and CDR2 from the germline V gene are SGHKS and YYEKEE (reference sequence). Losses at the gene ends were 5 bases for V and 2 bases for J; bases not matched to a gene: 12. This CDR3 has 16 residues.

The chain carries TRBV28 and TRBJ2-7; D perhaps matches TRBD1 (6 bases). This CDR3 spans 14 amino acids. Germline values: CDR1 MDHEN, CDR2 SYDVKM. The V gene lost 8 bases and the J gene lost 7 bases, with 21 bases spanning the gap. CDR3 region: CASHSRTVDWEQYF. The CDR3 DNA is TGTGCCAGCCATTCAAGGACAGTAGACTGGGAGCAGTACTTC.

The gene calls are TRBV7-9 and TRBJ2-1, with D unclear. The CDR3 has 18 residues. Germline V gives CDR1 SEHNR, CDR2 FQNEAQ (reference sequence). Trimming pared 4 bases from V and 4 bases from J, leaving 23 bases between. In DNA form, the CDR3 reads TGTGCCAGCAGCTCACCCCCCATAGACAACCCCCTATACAATGAGCAGTTCTTC. This codes for CASSSPPIDNPLYNEQFF.

The chain uses TRBV28 and TRBJ2-2, with 7 bases aligning to TRBD1. Trimming removed 5 bases from V and 6 bases from J; junction bases left unmatched: 12. CDR3 size: 16 residues. Germline CDR1 and CDR2: MDHEN and SYDVKM. CDR3 nucleotides: TGTGCCAGCAGTGAGACAGGGATCGGGCTTGCCGGGGAGCTGTTTTTT. Encoded protein: CASSETGIGLAGELFF.

The rearrangement links TRBV6-5 to TRBJ2-7; maybe TRBD1 (6 bases). The V end was cut by 6 bases, the J end by 6 bases, with 12 bases between. The CDR3 length is 12 residues. CDR1 MNHEY and CDR2 SVGAGI come from the germline V gene. CDR3 sequence (DNA): TGTGCCAGCAGGGTGGGGGCGGGCGAGCAGTACTTC. It yields the protein CASRVGAGEQYF.

This chain links TRBV7-3 with TRBJ2-5; D possibly corresponds to TRBD2 (5 bases). The J call could be wrong; TRBJ2-7 is a better fit for the DNA end. CDR3 size: 14 residues. CDR1 SGHTA and CDR2 FQGTGA come from the germline V gene. CDR3 nucleotide sequence: TGTGCCAGCAGTTCCGCTCCGGGGTCATACGAGCAGTACTTC. Protein product: CASSSAPGSYEQYF.

In this sample, this clone turned up a few times. The V and J genes are TRBV10-3 and TRBJ1-5, with a possible D match to TRBD1 (6 bases). Per the germline V gene, CDR1 is ENHRY and CDR2 is SYGVKD. V was shortened by 2 bases and J by 1 base, with 9 bases between the two germline ends. The CDR3 loop spans 15 amino acids. CDR3 DNA sequence: TGTGCCATCAGTGAGAGGACAGAGAGCAATCAGCCCCAGCATTTT. Protein: CAISERTESNQPQHF.

This chain connects TRBV12-5 to TRBJ2-5, with 10 bases matching TRBD2. Germline CDR1 is LGHNT and CDR2 is FRNRAP. There are 14 residues in the CDR3. The ends lost 4 bases at V and 4 bases at J; junction bases unmatched: 3. In DNA, the CDR3 is TGTGCTAGTGGTTCGCGACTAGCGGGAGAGACCCAGTACTTC. Translation gives CASGSRLAGETQYF.

This chain connects TRBV11-2 to TRBJ2-5; D ambiguous. This CDR3 has 15 residues. V lost 4 bases and J 0 bases, leaving 12 bases between the germline ends. Germline CDR1 reads SGHAT; CDR2 reads FQNNGV. As DNA, the CDR3 is TGTGCCAGCAGCTATAGACACTCCTACCAAGAGACCCAGTACTTC. It is translated as CASSYRHSYQETQYF.

This clone is termed large. The gene calls are TRBV4-3 and TRBJ1-1; D gene uncertain. This CDR3 spans 13 amino acids. Germline V gives CDR1 LGHNA, CDR2 YSLEER. Trimming removed 4 bases from V and 1 base from J, with 7 bases in between. CDR3 region: CASSPMRNTEAFF. CDR3 DNA sequence: TGCGCCAGCAGCCCTATGAGGAACACTGAAGCTTTCTTT.

V is TRBV16 and J is TRBJ1-2; 7 bases map to TRBD1. With V trimmed by 0 bases and J by 6 bases, 10 bases remained unmatched. CDR1 KGHSY and CDR2 FQNENV come from the germline V gene. The CDR3 has 16 amino acids. For the CDR3, the DNA is TGTGCCAGCAGCCAATCGACGGCAGGGGGATCTGATGGCTACACCTTC. Translation gives CASSQSTAGGSDGYTF.

This chain links TRBV30 with TRBJ2-1; 8 bases line up with TRBD2. The CDR3 length is 16 residues. The germline V gene has CDR1 GTSNPN and CDR2 SVGIG (reference sequence). The V gene end was trimmed by 1 base and the J gene end by 5 bases; junction bases not matched to a gene: 10. The CDR3 sequence is CAWSAPRSGSHNEQFF. CDR3 bases: TGTGCCTGGAGTGCCCCGCGGAGCGGGAGCCACAATGAGCAGTTCTTC.

This clone appeared a single time. The V and J genes are TRBV14 and TRBJ2-7, with TRBD2 matching over 10 bases. The germline V gene encodes CDR1 SGHDN and CDR2 FVKESK. V shed 3 bases and J 3 bases; nucleotides not matched to a gene: 2. This CDR3 is built from 14 residues. DNA for the CDR3: TGTGCCAGCAGCCACCGGACTAGCGGCTACGAGCAGTACTTC. Protein product: CASSHRTSGYEQYF.

The rearrangement uses TRBV28 and TRBJ2-7; D unclear. The CDR3 totals 14 residues. Per the germline V gene, CDR1 is MDHEN and CDR2 is SYDVKM. V shed 2 bases and J shed 7 bases, with 15 bases lying between them. CDR3 sequence: CASSLRGPVGEQYF. CDR3 bases: TGTGCCAGCAGTTTACGTGGGCCGGTTGGGGAGCAGTACTTC.

V gene TRBV4-1 combines with J gene TRBJ2-7, with unresolved D. CDR1 and CDR2 (germline): MGHRA, YSYEKL. V was trimmed by 1 base and J by 3 bases, leaving 7 bases between them. The CDR3 length is 13 residues. In nucleotides, the CDR3 is TGCGCCAGCAGCCAAGTCTCCCACTACGAGCAGTACTTC. This codes for CASSQVSHYEQYF.

V and J are TRBV30 and TRBJ1-5; the match to TRBD1 covers 9 bases. With V trimmed by 6 bases and J by 2 bases, 8 bases remained unmatched. The V gene's germline CDR1 is GTSNPN and CDR2 SVGIG (reference sequence). The CDR3 has 15 amino acids. The CDR3 region has the DNA TGTGCCTGTACAACAGGGGGCGAGGGCAATCAGCCCCAGCATTTT. This translates into CACTTGGEGNQPQHF.

V is TRBV7-8 and J is TRBJ2-1, with D perhaps TRBD2 (6 bases). The CDR3 spans 16 residues. V dropped 5 bases and J dropped 5 bases, with 19 bases sitting between them. Germline CDR1 SGHVS, CDR2 FQNEAQ. The CDR3 region is CASSAGLSLRDNEQFF. The CDR3 DNA reads as TGTGCCAGCAGCGCCGGACTATCTTTAAGGGACAATGAGCAGTTCTTC.

The chain couples TRBV13 to TRBJ2-3, with a weak D call TRBD2 (7 bases). Trimming shortened V by 2 bases and J by 5 bases, and 14 bases separated the two germline ends. This CDR3 has 15 amino acids. The germline gives CDR1 PRHDT, CDR2 FYEKMQ (reference sequence). CDR3 bases: TGTGCCAGCAGCTTATTTTCGGGGGGCGGAGATACGCAGTATTTT. Its translation: CASSLFSGGGDTQYF.

The rearrangement uses TRBV9 and TRBJ2-7; weak D call: TRBD1 (6 bases). CDR1 and CDR2 from the germline V gene are SGDLS and YYNGEE. V gave up 1 base and J gave up 3 bases, with 14 bases separating them. This CDR3 comprises 15 residues. CDR3 sequence: CASSVSTGIYYEQYF. CDR3 bases: TGTGCCAGCAGCGTATCGACAGGAATTTACTACGAGCAGTACTTC.

This clone is a singleton in its sample. V usage is TRBV5-1 and J usage is TRBJ2-1; D is possibly TRBD1 (7 bases). V shed 4 bases and J shed 0 bases, with 11 bases lying between them. The CDR3 is made up of 15 amino acids. Germline V lookup: CDR1 SGHRS, CDR2 YFSETQ. The CDR3 nucleotides read TGCGCCAGCAGCCACAGGGGAGGCTCCTACAATGAGCAGTTCTTC. Protein product: CASSHRGGSYNEQFF. Together with reference TRBV5-1 and TRBJ2-1, the CDR3 gives the full variable domain: KAGVTQTPRYLIKTRGQQVTLSCSPISGHRSVSWYQQTPGQGLQFLFEYFSETQRNKGNFPGRFSGRQFSNSRSEMNVSTLELGDSALYLCASSHRGGSYNEQFFGPGTRLTVL.

The chain combines TRBV6-5 with TRBJ2-3; 7 nucleotides match TRBD1. This CDR3 has 16 residues. Germline-derived CDR1 and CDR2 are MNHEY and SVGAGI. V was clipped by 2 bases and J by 0 bases; unmatched bases: 5. The CDR3 nucleotides read TGTGCCAGCAGTTACGGGACAGAATCTAGCACAGATACGCAGTATTTT. Its protein product is CASSYGTESSTDTQYF.